The entry below gives a single T cell receptor beta chain sequence along with its context. What it recognizes is unknown. The data derive from a study of cytomegalovirus exposure and HLA in healthy donors. Whole-study context: About 85 million unique TCR sequences came from HLA-typed donors in an early release. General study points: Sequencing depth across donors, presence/absence analyses assumed, was roughly uniform. The study labeled 170 or so TCR beta chains cytomegalovirus-associated.

PCR primers comprised 60 Vbeta and 13 Jbeta primers. Assay: immunoSEQ multiplex PCR; the TCRdb copy retains only in-frame clones and omits some. Counted here are 80,000 to 100,000 clones, about 69% occurring once; the ten biggest clones make up roughly 16%. From germline, CDR1 is MNHEY and CDR2 SMNVEV (reference sequence). Unmatched junction bases numbered 5, after V lost 4 bases and J lost 1 base. This CDR3 region has 15 residues. This rearrangement joins TRBV27 to TRBJ2-7; the match to TRBD1 covers 9 bases. The sequenced material came from PBMCs. The clonotype comes from a woman between 18 and 30 years old in good health and CMV-seropositive. CDR3 coding DNA: TGTGCCAGCAGTTCGGGACAGGGATTTTCCTACGAGCAGTACTTC. This codes for CASSSGQGFSYEQYF.